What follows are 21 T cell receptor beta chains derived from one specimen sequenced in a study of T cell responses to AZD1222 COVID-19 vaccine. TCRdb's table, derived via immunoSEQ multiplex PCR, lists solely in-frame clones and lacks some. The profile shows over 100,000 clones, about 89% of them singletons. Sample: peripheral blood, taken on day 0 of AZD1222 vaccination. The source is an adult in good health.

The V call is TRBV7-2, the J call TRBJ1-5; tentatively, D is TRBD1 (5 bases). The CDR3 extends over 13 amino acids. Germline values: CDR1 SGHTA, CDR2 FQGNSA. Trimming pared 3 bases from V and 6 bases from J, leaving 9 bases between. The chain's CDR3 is CASSLGGAQPQHF. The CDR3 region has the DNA TGTGCCAGCAGCTTGGGTGGGGCTCAGCCCCAGCATTTT.

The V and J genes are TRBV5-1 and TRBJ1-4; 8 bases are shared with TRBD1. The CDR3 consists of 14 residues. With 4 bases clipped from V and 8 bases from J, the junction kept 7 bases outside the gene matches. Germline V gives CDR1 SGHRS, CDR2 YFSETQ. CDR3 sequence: CASSPGQEGEKLFF. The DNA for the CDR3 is TGCGCCAGCAGCCCGGGACAGGAAGGGGAAAAACTGTTTTTT.

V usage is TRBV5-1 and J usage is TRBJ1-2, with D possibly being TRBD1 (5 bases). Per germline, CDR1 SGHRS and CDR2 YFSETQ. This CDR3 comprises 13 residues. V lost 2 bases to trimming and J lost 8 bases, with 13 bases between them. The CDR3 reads CASSLGEVWGYTF. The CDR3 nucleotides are TGCGCCAGCAGCTTAGGGGAAGTCTGGGGCTACACCTTC. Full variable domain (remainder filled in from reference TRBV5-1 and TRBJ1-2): KAGVTQTPRYLIKTRGQQVTLSCSPISGHRSVSWYQQTPGQGLQFLFEYFSETQRNKGNFPGRFSGRQFSNSRSEMNVSTLELGDSALYLCASSLGEVWGYTFGSGTRLTVV.

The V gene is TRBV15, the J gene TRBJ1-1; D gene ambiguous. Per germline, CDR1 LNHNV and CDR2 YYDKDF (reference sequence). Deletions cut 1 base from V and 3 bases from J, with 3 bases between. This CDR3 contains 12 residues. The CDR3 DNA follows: TGTGCCACCAGCAGAGGGTACACTGAAGCTTTCTTT. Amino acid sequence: CATSRGYTEAFF.

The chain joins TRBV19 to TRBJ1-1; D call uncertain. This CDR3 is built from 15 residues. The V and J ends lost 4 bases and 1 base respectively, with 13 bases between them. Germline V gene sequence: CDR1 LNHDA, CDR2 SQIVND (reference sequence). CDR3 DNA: TGTGCCAGTAGTAGAGGATCCCCCGGGAACACTGAAGCTTTCTTT. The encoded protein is CASSRGSPGNTEAFF.

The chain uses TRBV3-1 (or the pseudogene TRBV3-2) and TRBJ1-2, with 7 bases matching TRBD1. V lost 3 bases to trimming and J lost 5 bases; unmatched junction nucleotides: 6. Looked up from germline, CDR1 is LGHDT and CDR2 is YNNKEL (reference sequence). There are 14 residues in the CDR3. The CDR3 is CASSHQGGAYGYTF. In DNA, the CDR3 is TGTGCCAGCAGCCACCAAGGGGGCGCTTATGGCTACACCTTC.

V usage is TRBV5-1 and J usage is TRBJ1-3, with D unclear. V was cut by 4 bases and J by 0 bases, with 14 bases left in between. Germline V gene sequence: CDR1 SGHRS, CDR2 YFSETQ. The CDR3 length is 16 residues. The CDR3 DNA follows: TGCGCCAGCAGCCCTGCCGGGGTTAGCTCTGGAAACACCATATATTTT. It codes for CASSPAGVSSGNTIYF.

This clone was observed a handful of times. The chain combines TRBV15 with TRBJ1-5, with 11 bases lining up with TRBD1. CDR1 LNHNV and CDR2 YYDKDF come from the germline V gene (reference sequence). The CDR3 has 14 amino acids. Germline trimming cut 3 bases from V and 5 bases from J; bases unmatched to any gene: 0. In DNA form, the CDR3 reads TGTGCCACCAGCAGGGACAGGGGGCATCAGCCCCAGCATTTT. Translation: CATSRDRGHQPQHF.

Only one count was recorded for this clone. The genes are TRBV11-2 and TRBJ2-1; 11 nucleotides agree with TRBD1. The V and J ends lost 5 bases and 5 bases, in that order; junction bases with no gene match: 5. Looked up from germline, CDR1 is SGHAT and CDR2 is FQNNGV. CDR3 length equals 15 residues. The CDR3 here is CASSARDRGDNEQFF. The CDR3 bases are TGTGCCAGCAGCGCAAGGGACAGGGGGGACAATGAGCAGTTCTTC.

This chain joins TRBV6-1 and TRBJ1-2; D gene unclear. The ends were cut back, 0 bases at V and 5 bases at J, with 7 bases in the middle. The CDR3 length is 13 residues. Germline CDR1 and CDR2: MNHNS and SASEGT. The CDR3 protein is CASSEANTYGYTF. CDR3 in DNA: TGTGCCAGCAGTGAAGCTAATACTTATGGCTACACCTTC.

CDR3 sequence (DNA): TGCGCCAGCAGCCAGGTGGGACAAGAGACCCAGTACTTC. Amino acid sequence: CASSQVGQETQYF. This chain joins TRBV5-1 and TRBJ2-5; no clear D. Trimming took off 4 bases at V and 2 bases at J, with 9 bases between the two ends. The CDR3 spans 13 residues. Germline V gene sequence: CDR1 SGHRS, CDR2 YFSETQ. Full variable domain (outside the CDR3, taken from reference TRBV5-1 and TRBJ2-5): KAGVTQTPRYLIKTRGQQVTLSCSPISGHRSVSWYQQTPGQGLQFLFEYFSETQRNKGNFPGRFSGRQFSNSRSEMNVSTLELGDSALYLCASSQVGQETQYFGPGTRLLVL.

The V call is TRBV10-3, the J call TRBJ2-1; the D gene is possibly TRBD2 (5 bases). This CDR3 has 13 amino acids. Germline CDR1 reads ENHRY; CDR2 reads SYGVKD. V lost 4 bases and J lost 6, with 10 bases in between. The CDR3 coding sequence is TGTGCCATCAGTGCCCCTACTAGCAATGAGCAGTTCTTC. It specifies CAISAPTSNEQFF.

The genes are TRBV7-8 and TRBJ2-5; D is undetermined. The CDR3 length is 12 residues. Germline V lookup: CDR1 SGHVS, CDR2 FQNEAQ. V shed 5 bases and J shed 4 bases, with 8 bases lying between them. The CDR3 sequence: CASSPSRETQYF. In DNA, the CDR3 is TGTGCCAGCAGCCCAAGCCGAGAGACCCAGTACTTC.

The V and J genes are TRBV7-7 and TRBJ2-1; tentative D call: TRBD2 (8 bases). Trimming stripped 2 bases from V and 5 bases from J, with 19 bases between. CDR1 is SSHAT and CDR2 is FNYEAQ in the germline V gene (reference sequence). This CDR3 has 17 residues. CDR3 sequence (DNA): TGTGCCAGCAGCTTAACCCTCGGGAGGGGGCACGACAATGAGCAGTTCTTC. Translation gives CASSLTLGRGHDNEQFF.

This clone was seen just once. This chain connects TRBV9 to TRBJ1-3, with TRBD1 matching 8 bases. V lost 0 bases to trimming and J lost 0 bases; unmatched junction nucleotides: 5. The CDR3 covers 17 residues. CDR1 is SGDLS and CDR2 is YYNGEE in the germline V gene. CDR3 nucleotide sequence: TGTGCCAGCAGCGTAGATGCAGGGGGCCACTCTGGAAACACCATATATTTT. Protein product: CASSVDAGGHSGNTIYF.

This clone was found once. CDR3 nucleotide sequence: TGTGCCAGCAGCGTAGTCCCGGGAAATGAAAAACTGTTTTTT. Translation gives CASSVVPGNEKLFF. This chain links TRBV9 with TRBJ1-4; no firm D call. Germline V gene sequence: CDR1 SGDLS, CDR2 YYNGEE. Trimming removed 0 bases from V and 5 bases from J, with 8 bases in between. This CDR3 spans 14 amino acids.

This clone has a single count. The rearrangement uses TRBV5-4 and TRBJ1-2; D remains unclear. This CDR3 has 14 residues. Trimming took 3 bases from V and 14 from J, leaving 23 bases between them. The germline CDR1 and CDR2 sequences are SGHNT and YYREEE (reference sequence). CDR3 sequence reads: CASSSPQQLNLLTF. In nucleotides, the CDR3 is TGTGCCAGCAGCTCCCCACAACAGTTAAATTTGCTAACCTTC.

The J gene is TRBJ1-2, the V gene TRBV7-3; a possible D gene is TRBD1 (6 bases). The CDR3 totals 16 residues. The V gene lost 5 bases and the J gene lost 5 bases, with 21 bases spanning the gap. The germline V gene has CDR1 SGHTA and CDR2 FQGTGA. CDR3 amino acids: CASSPSRQEEGYGYTF. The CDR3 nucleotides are TGTGCCAGCAGCCCATCTCGACAGGAGGAAGGGTATGGCTACACCTTC.

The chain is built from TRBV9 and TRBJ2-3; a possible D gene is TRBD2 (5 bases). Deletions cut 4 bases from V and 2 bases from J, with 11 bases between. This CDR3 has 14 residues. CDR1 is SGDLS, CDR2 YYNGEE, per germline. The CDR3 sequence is CASSMRAHTDTQYF. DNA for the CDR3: TGTGCCAGCAGCATGCGGGCTCACACAGATACGCAGTATTTT.

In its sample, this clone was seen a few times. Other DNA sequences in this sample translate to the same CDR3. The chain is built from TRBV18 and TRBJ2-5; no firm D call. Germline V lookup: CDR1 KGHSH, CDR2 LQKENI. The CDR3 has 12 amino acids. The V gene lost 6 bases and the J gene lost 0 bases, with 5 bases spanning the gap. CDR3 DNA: TGTGCCAGCTCGACGTACCAAGAGACCCAGTACTTC. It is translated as CASSTYQETQYF.

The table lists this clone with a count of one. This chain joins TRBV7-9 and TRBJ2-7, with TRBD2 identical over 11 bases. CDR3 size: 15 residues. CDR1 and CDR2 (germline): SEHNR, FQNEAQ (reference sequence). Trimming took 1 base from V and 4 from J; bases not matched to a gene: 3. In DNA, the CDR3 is TGTGCCAGCAGCTTAGAACTAGCGGGAGCTTACGAGCAGTACTTC. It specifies CASSLELAGAYEQYF.